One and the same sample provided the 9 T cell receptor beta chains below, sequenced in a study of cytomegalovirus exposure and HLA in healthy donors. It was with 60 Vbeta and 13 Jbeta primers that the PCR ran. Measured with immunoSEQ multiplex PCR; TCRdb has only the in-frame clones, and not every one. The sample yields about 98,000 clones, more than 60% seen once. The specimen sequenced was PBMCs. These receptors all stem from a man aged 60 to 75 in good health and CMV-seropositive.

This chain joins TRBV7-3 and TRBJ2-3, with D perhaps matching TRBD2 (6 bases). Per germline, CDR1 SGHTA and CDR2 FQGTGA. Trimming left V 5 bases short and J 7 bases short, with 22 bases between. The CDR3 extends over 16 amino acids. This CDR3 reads CASSKALLAMGYTQYF. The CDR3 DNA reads TGTGCCAGCAGCAAAGCCCTCCTAGCGATGGGGTATACGCAGTATTTT.

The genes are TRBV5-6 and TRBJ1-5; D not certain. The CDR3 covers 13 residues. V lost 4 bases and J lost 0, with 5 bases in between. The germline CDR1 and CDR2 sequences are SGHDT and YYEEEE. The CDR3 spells CASSLDSNQPQHF. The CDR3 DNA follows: TGTGCCAGCAGCCTAGATAGCAATCAGCCCCAGCATTTT.

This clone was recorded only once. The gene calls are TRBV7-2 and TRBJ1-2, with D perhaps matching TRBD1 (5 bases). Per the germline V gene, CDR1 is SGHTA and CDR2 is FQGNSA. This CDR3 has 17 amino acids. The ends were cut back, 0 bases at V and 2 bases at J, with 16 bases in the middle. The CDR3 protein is CASSLAFGQGRNYGYTF. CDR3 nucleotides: TGTGCCAGCAGCTTAGCGTTTGGACAAGGTCGCAACTATGGCTACACCTTC.

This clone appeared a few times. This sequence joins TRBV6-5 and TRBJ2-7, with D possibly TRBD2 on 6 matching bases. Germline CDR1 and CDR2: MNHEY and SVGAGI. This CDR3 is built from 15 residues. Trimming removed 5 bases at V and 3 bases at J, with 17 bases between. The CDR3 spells CASSAEGFMGYEQYF. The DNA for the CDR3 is TGTGCCAGCAGTGCGGAGGGGTTCATGGGCTACGAGCAGTACTTC.

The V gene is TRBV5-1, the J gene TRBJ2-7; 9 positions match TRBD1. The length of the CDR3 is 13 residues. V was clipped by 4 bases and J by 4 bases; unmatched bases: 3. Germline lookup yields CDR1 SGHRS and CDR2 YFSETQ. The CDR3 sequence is CASSEDRGYEQYF. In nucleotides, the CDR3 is TGCGCCAGCAGCGAGGACAGGGGTTACGAGCAGTACTTC.

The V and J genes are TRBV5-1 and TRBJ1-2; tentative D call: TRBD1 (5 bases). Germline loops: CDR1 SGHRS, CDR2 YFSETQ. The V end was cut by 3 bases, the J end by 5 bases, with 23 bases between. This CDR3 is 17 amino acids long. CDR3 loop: CASSWASGEVGFYGYTF. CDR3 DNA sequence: TGCGCCAGCAGCTGGGCCTCGGGGGAAGTGGGCTTTTATGGCTACACCTTC.

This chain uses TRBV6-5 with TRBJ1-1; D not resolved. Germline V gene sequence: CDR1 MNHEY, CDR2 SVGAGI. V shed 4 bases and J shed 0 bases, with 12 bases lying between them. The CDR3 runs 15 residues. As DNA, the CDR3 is TGTGCCAGCAGTTCCCTCGGACTTATGAACACTGAAGCTTTCTTT. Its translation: CASSSLGLMNTEAFF.

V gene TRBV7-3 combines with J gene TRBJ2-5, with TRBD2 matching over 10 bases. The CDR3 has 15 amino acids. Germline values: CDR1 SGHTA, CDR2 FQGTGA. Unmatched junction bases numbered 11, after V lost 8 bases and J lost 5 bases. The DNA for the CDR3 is TGTGCCAGCTCGCCGGTAGCGGGGGGTCGGGAGACCCAGTACTTC. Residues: CASSPVAGGRETQYF.

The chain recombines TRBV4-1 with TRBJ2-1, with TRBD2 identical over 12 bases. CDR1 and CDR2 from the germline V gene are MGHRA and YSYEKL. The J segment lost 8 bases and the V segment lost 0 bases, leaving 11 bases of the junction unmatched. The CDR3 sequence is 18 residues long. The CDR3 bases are TGCGCCAGCAGCCAAGATGTTTTTTATACTAGCGGGGGGTATGAGCAGTTCTTC. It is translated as CASSQDVFYTSGGYEQFF.